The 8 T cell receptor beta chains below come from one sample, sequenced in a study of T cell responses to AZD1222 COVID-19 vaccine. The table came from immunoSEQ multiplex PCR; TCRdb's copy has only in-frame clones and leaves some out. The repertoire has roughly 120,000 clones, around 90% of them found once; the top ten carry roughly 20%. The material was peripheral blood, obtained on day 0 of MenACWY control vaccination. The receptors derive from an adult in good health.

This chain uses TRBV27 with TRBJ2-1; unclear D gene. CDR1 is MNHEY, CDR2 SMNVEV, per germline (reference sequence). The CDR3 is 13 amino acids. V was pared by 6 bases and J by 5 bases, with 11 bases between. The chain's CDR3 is CASSYGPNNEQFF. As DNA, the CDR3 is TGTGCCAGCAGCTACGGGCCTAACAATGAGCAGTTCTTC.

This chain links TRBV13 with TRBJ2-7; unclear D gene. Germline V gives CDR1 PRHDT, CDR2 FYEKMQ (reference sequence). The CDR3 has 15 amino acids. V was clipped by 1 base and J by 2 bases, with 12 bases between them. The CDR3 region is CASSLARLLTYEQYF. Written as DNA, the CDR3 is TGTGCCAGCAGCTTAGCTAGGCTCCTTACCTACGAGCAGTACTTC.

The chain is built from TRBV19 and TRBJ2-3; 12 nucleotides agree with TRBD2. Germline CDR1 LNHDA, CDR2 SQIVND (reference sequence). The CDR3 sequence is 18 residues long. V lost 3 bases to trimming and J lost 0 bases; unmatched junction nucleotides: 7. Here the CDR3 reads CASSMVLAGGSSTDTQYF. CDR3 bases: TGTGCCAGTAGTATGGTACTAGCGGGAGGCTCTAGCACAGATACGCAGTATTTT.

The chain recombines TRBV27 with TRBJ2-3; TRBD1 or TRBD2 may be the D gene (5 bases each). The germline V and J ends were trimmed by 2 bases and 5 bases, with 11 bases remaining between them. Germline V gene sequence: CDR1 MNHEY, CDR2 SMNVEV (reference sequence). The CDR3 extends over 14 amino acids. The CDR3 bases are TGTGCCAGCAGTTTAGAGGGACCCATAGATACGCAGTATTTT. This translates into CASSLEGPIDTQYF.

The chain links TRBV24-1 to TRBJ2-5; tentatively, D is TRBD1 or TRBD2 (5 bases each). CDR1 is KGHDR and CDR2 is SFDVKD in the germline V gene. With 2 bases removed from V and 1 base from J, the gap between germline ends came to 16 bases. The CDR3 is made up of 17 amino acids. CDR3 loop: CATSDYPGTLSQETQYF. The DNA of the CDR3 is TGTGCCACCAGTGATTATCCAGGGACCCTGTCCCAAGAGACCCAGTACTTC.

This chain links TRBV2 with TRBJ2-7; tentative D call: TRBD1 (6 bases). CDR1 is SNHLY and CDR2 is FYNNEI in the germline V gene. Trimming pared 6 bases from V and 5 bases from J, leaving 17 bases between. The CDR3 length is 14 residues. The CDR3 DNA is TGTGCCAGCAGAACGCCCGGGACATCCCACGAGCAGTACTTC. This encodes CASRTPGTSHEQYF.

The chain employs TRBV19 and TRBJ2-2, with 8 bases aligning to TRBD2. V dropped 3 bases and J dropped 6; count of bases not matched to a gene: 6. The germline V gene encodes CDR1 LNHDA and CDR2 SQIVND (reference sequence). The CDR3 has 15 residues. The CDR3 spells CASSIPSGRSGELFF. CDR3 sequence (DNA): TGTGCCAGTAGTATCCCCAGCGGGAGATCCGGGGAGCTGTTTTTT. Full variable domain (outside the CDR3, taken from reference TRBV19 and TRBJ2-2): DGGITQSPKYLFRKEGQNVTLSCEQNLNHDAMYWYRQDPGQGLRLIYYSQIVNDFQKGDIAEGYSVSREKKESFPLTVTSAQKNPTAFYLCASSIPSGRSGELFFGEGSRLTVL.

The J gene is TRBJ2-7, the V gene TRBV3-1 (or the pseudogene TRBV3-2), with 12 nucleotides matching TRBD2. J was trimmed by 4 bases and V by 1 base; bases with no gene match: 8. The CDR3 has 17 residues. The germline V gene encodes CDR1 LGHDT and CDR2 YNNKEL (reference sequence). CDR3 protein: CASSQAETSGRRYEQYF. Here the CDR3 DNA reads TGTGCCAGCAGCCAAGCAGAGACTAGCGGGAGACGGTACGAGCAGTACTTC.